This is a list of T cell receptor beta chains from one sample in a study of OX40 agonist ivuxolimab in advanced cancers. Assay: immunoSEQ multiplex PCR; the TCRdb copy retains only in-frame clones and omits some. The sample contains some 77,000 clones, roughly 90% of which appear only once. This sample comprised CD4+ or CD8+ T cells sorted from blood, obtained in a trial of the OX40 agonist ivuxolimab. All receptors derive from an adult with an advanced solid tumor such as melanoma, head and neck, liver or kidney cancer. CDR3s include the opening cysteine and the closing phenylalanine or tryptophan. Fields, in order: clone size, J gene, D gene, V gene, CDR3 protein, CDR3 DNA. D genes are given only for firm matches. Clone size is given for some rows only: seen once, a few or many times, or a class if the clone is expanded.

abundance: .
j_gene: TRBJ2-7
d_gene: .
v_gene: TRBV4-1
CDR3aa: CASSQALKSYEQYF
CDR3nt: TGCGCCAGCAGCCAAGCACTGAAAAGCTACGAGCAGTACTTC

abundance: few
j_gene: TRBJ2-7
d_gene: .
v_gene: TRBV7-9
CDR3aa: CASSPGLYEQYF
CDR3nt: TGTGCCAGCAGCCCGGGACTCTACGAGCAGTACTTC

abundance: once
j_gene: TRBJ2-5
d_gene: TRBD1
v_gene: TRBV6-6
CDR3aa: CAAPRPGQGQEETQYF
CDR3nt: TGTGCCGCCCCTCGTCCGGGACAGGGGCAGGAAGAGACCCAGTACTTC

abundance: once
j_gene: TRBJ2-1
d_gene: .
v_gene: TRBV2
CDR3aa: CASIGARGSNEQFF
CDR3nt: TGTGCCAGCATAGGGGCGAGGGGGTCCAATGAGCAGTTCTTC

abundance: .
j_gene: TRBJ1-1
d_gene: .
v_gene: TRBV19
CDR3aa: CASTPGLLGEAFF
CDR3nt: TGTGCCAGTACCCCCGGTTTGTTGGGTGAAGCTTTCTTT

abundance: .
j_gene: TRBJ1-5
d_gene: .
v_gene: TRBV2
CDR3aa: CASSEALSGFQPQHF
CDR3nt: TGTGCCAGCAGTGAAGCGTTATCGGGGTTTCAGCCCCAGCATTTT

abundance: .
j_gene: TRBJ2-1
d_gene: .
v_gene: TRBV5-1
CDR3aa: CASSLDRVSYNEQFF
CDR3nt: TGCGCCAGCAGCTTGGACAGGGTATCCTACAATGAGCAGTTCTTC

abundance: .
j_gene: TRBJ2-3
d_gene: TRBD2
v_gene: TRBV7-6
CDR3aa: CASSRLAGGHGDTQYF
CDR3nt: TGTGCCAGCAGCCGACTAGCGGGGGGGCATGGGGATACGCAGTATTTT

abundance: .
j_gene: TRBJ1-6
d_gene: .
v_gene: TRBV4-3
CDR3aa: CASSHRPPHNSPLHF
CDR3nt: TGCGCCAGCAGCCACCGTCCCCCCCATAATTCACCCCTCCACTTT

abundance: .
j_gene: TRBJ1-2
d_gene: .
v_gene: TRBV5-1
CDR3aa: CASSLDGYGYTF
CDR3nt: TGCGCCAGCAGCCTGGACGGCTATGGCTACACCTTC

abundance: .
j_gene: TRBJ2-6
d_gene: TRBD2
v_gene: TRBV4-2
CDR3aa: CASSLNSDGGTGANVLTF
CDR3nt: TGTGCCAGCAGCCTTAACTCGGACGGGGGGACCGGGGCCAACGTCCTGACTTTC

abundance: once
j_gene: TRBJ1-1
d_gene: .
v_gene: TRBV5-1
CDR3aa: CASSLASGNTEAFF
CDR3nt: TGCGCCAGCAGCTTGGCCTCAGGGAACACTGAAGCTTTCTTT

abundance: .
j_gene: TRBJ2-7
d_gene: .
v_gene: TRBV27
CDR3aa: CASSFFRGYEQYF
CDR3nt: TGTGCCAGCAGTTTCTTTCGGGGCTACGAGCAGTACTTC

abundance: once
j_gene: TRBJ2-5
d_gene: .
v_gene: TRBV5-4
CDR3aa: CASSLGGEAETQYF
CDR3nt: TGTGCCAGCAGCTTAGGAGGGGAGGCAGAGACCCAGTACTTC

abundance: .
j_gene: TRBJ2-3
d_gene: .
v_gene: TRBV5-4
CDR3aa: CASTEGAGGGRDTQYF
CDR3nt: TGTGCCAGCACGGAGGGGGCGGGAGGTGGTAGAGATACGCAGTATTTT

abundance: once
j_gene: TRBJ1-5
d_gene: .
v_gene: TRBV7-9
CDR3aa: CASSLGGLGQPQHF
CDR3nt: TGTGCCAGCAGCTTAGGAGGGTTAGGACAGCCCCAGCATTTT

abundance: .
j_gene: TRBJ1-6
d_gene: TRBD1
v_gene: TRBV5-6
CDR3aa: CASSLQGQDSPLHF
CDR3nt: TGTGCCAGCAGCTTACAAGGACAGGATTCACCCCTCCACTTT

abundance: .
j_gene: TRBJ1-1
d_gene: TRBD1
v_gene: TRBV9
CDR3aa: CASSGRQGWHTEAFF
CDR3nt: TGTGCCAGCAGCGGACGACAGGGGTGGCACACTGAAGCTTTCTTT

abundance: .
j_gene: TRBJ1-1
d_gene: .
v_gene: TRBV6-5
CDR3aa: CASKPPWQGNTEAFF
CDR3nt: TGTGCCAGCAAACCCCCGTGGCAGGGGAACACTGAAGCTTTCTTT

abundance: .
j_gene: TRBJ2-7
d_gene: .
v_gene: TRBV7-9
CDR3aa: CASSLPGSYEQYF
CDR3nt: TGTGCCAGCAGTCTTCCCGGCTCCTACGAGCAGTACTTC

abundance: few
j_gene: TRBJ1-2
d_gene: .
v_gene: TRBV29-1
CDR3aa: CSVDLVDGYTF
CDR3nt: TGCAGCGTTGATCTAGTGGATGGCTACACCTTC

abundance: .
j_gene: TRBJ2-7
d_gene: TRBD1
v_gene: TRBV5-1
CDR3aa: CASSLSRQGAVEQYF
CDR3nt: TGCGCCAGCAGCTTGTCCCGACAGGGGGCGGTCGAGCAGTACTTC

abundance: once
j_gene: TRBJ2-2
d_gene: .
v_gene: TRBV7-9
CDR3aa: CASKEGLNTGELFF
CDR3nt: TGTGCCAGCAAAGAGGGCCTGAACACCGGGGAGCTGTTTTTT

abundance: .
j_gene: TRBJ2-7
d_gene: .
v_gene: TRBV7-9
CDR3aa: CASSRPAVGEQYF
CDR3nt: TGTGCCAGCAGCCGCCCCGCAGTCGGCGAGCAGTACTTC

abundance: .
j_gene: TRBJ2-5
d_gene: TRBD2
v_gene: TRBV7-2
CDR3aa: CASSFNPLAEYQETQYF
CDR3nt: TGTGCCAGCAGCTTCAATCCACTAGCGGAGTACCAAGAGACCCAGTACTTC

abundance: .
j_gene: TRBJ2-1
d_gene: .
v_gene: TRBV6-6
CDR3aa: CAVHLGMRQFF
CDR3nt: TGTGCCGTTCATCTCGGGATGCGGCAGTTCTTC

abundance: .
j_gene: TRBJ1-1
d_gene: .
v_gene: TRBV7-8
CDR3aa: CASNLPGQSTEAFF
CDR3nt: TGTGCCAGCAACCTACCGGGCCAGAGTACTGAAGCTTTCTTT

abundance: .
j_gene: TRBJ2-3
d_gene: TRBD2
v_gene: TRBV13
CDR3aa: CASSFRLAGTDTQYF
CDR3nt: TGTGCCAGCAGCTTCCGACTAGCAGGCACAGATACGCAGTATTTT

abundance: .
j_gene: TRBJ1-6
d_gene: .
v_gene: TRBV5-1
CDR3aa: CASSLASETITYNSPLHF
CDR3nt: TGCGCCAGCAGCTTGGCGTCAGAAACTATCACCTATAATTCACCCCTCCACTTT

abundance: .
j_gene: TRBJ1-3
d_gene: .
v_gene: TRBV6-4
CDR3aa: CASSDSPGEGNTIYF
CDR3nt: TGTGCCAGCAGTGACTCGCCAGGGGAAGGTAACACCATATATTTT

abundance: few
j_gene: TRBJ2-4
d_gene: TRBD1
v_gene: TRBV7-9
CDR3aa: CASSTDRGKNIQYF
CDR3nt: TGTGCCAGCAGCACGGACAGGGGGAAAAACATTCAGTACTTC

abundance: once
j_gene: TRBJ2-3
d_gene: TRBD2
v_gene: TRBV27
CDR3aa: CASSLSNAGGTDTQYF
CDR3nt: TGTGCCAGCAGTTTATCGAATGCGGGGGGCACAGATACGCAGTATTTT

abundance: .
j_gene: TRBJ1-1
d_gene: .
v_gene: TRBV4-3
CDR3aa: CASSQAPTDELNTEAFF
CDR3nt: TGCGCCAGCAGCCAAGCCCCTACAGACGAACTGAACACTGAAGCTTTCTTT

abundance: .
j_gene: TRBJ2-1
d_gene: .
v_gene: TRBV9
CDR3aa: CASSASGEQFF
CDR3nt: TGTGCCAGCAGCGCCTCCGGTGAGCAGTTCTTC

abundance: .
j_gene: TRBJ2-4
d_gene: .
v_gene: TRBV7-9
CDR3aa: CASSLGRVEKDIQYF
CDR3nt: TGTGCCAGCAGCTTAGGAAGGGTGGAGAAGGACATTCAGTACTTC

abundance: once
j_gene: TRBJ2-1
d_gene: .
v_gene: TRBV19
CDR3aa: CASSIVQGPNEQFF
CDR3nt: TGTGCCAGTAGTATAGTTCAAGGCCCCAATGAGCAGTTCTTC

abundance: .
j_gene: TRBJ2-3
d_gene: TRBD1
v_gene: TRBV5-1
CDR3aa: CASSLGDRLTRGADTQYF
CDR3nt: TGCGCCAGCAGCTTGGGGGACAGGCTCACCCGGGGTGCAGATACGCAGTATTTT

abundance: .
j_gene: TRBJ2-3
d_gene: TRBD1
v_gene: TRBV4-1
CDR3aa: CASSIDRASDTQYF
CDR3nt: TGCGCCAGCAGCATCGACAGGGCCTCAGATACGCAGTATTTT

abundance: .
j_gene: TRBJ2-5
d_gene: .
v_gene: TRBV21-1
CDR3aa: CASSSRTSGGETQYF
CDR3nt: TGTGCCAGCAGCAGCAGGACTAGCGGGGGTGAGACCCAGTACTTC

abundance: .
j_gene: TRBJ2-7
d_gene: .
v_gene: TRBV5-4
CDR3aa: CASSLAPAGLSYEQYF
CDR3nt: TGTGCCAGCAGCTTGGCCCCGGCGGGGCTCTCCTACGAGCAGTACTTC

abundance: .
j_gene: TRBJ2-7
d_gene: TRBD1
v_gene: TRBV9
CDR3aa: CASSVAGQGTYEQYF
CDR3nt: TGTGCCAGCAGCGTAGCGGGACAGGGTACCTACGAGCAGTACTTC

abundance: .
j_gene: TRBJ2-7
d_gene: TRBD1
v_gene: TRBV11-2
CDR3aa: CASSLDRDRGYEQYF
CDR3nt: TGTGCCAGCAGCTTAGACCGGGACAGGGGGTACGAGCAGTACTTC

abundance: .
j_gene: TRBJ2-5
d_gene: .
v_gene: TRBV21-1
CDR3aa: CASSKGYRDRGSETQYF
CDR3nt: TGTGCCAGCAGCAAAGGGTATAGGGACAGGGGGTCGGAGACCCAGTACTTC

abundance: once
j_gene: TRBJ1-2
d_gene: .
v_gene: TRBV19
CDR3aa: CASSPTNYYYGYTF
CDR3nt: TGTGCCAGTAGTCCAACGAATTATTACTATGGCTACACCTTC

abundance: .
j_gene: TRBJ2-3
d_gene: TRBD2
v_gene: TRBV6-1
CDR3aa: CASSELAGGPIDTQYF
CDR3nt: TGTGCCAGCAGTGAATTAGCGGGGGGCCCAATAGATACGCAGTATTTT

abundance: .
j_gene: TRBJ2-3
d_gene: TRBD1
v_gene: TRBV13
CDR3aa: CASSSNTGDSSTDTQYF
CDR3nt: TGTGCCAGCAGCTCAAACACAGGGGATTCTAGCACAGATACGCAGTATTTT

abundance: .
j_gene: TRBJ2-7
d_gene: TRBD1
v_gene: TRBV19
CDR3aa: CASSMQGAYEQYF
CDR3nt: TGTGCCAGTAGTATGCAGGGGGCCTACGAGCAGTACTTC

abundance: .
j_gene: TRBJ2-6
d_gene: .
v_gene: TRBV4-1
CDR3aa: CASSQVASGANVLTF
CDR3nt: TGCGCCAGCAGCCAAGTGGCCTCTGGGGCCAACGTCCTGACTTTC

abundance: few
j_gene: TRBJ1-1
d_gene: .
v_gene: TRBV19
CDR3aa: CASSIGALHEAFF
CDR3nt: TGTGCCAGTAGTATAGGGGCACTGCATGAAGCTTTCTTT

abundance: .
j_gene: TRBJ2-1
d_gene: TRBD2
v_gene: TRBV6-5
CDR3aa: CASSYELAGVGEQFF
CDR3nt: TGTGCCAGCAGTTACGAACTAGCGGGGGTAGGTGAGCAGTTCTTC

abundance: .
j_gene: TRBJ1-3
d_gene: TRBD1
v_gene: TRBV11-2
CDR3aa: CASSLRSASQGHTIYF
CDR3nt: TGTGCCAGCAGCTTAAGGTCGGCGTCACAGGGGCACACCATATATTTT

abundance: .
j_gene: TRBJ2-5
d_gene: TRBD1
v_gene: TRBV6-5
CDR3aa: CASSPFTGGEETQYF
CDR3nt: TGTGCCAGCAGTCCTTTTACAGGGGGCGAGGAGACCCAGTACTTC